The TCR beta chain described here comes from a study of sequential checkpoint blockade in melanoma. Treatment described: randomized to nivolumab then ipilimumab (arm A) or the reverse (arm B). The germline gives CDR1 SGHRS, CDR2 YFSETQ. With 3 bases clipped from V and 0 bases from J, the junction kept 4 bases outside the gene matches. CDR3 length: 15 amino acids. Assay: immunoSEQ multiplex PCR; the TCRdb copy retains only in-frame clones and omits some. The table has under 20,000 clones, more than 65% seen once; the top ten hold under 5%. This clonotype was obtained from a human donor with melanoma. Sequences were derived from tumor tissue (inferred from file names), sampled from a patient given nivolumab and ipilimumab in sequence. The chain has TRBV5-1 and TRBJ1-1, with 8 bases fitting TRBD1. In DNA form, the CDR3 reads TGCGCCAGCAGCTCCGGACAGGGAATGAACACTGAAGCTTTCTTT. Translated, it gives CASSSGQGMNTEAFF.